The 20 T cell receptor beta chains given below trace back to one sample, sequenced in a study of T cells after yellow fever vaccination. TCRdb re-analysed the 5' RACE reads in MiXCR, keeping a single row per CDR3 protein. The sample records under 300,000 distinct CDR3 sequences, about an eighth being singletons. The starting material was CD4+ T cells sorted from PBMCs, obtained 45 days after the yellow fever booster vaccination. These receptors were collected from a man aged 25-45 years who received the YFV17D yellow fever vaccine.

This clonotype was picked up a small number of times. One end of the junction fails to match germline, which may point to a read error. This chain uses TRBV5-4 with TRBJ2-7; 7 positions agree with TRBD2. The germline V gene has CDR1 SGHNT and CDR2 YYREEE (reference sequence). The CDR3 runs to 15 residues. CDR3 in amino acids: CASSSKGGREKWENF. The DNA for the CDR3 is TGTGCCAGCAGCTCCAAGGGAGGGCGGGAGAAATGGGAGAACTTC.

The chain couples TRBV2 to TRBJ1-4; TRBD1 is a possible D gene (5 bases). The germline V and J ends were trimmed by 6 bases and 7 bases, with 15 bases remaining between them. Germline loops: CDR1 SNHLY, CDR2 FYNNEI. The CDR3 runs 14 residues. The CDR3 DNA reads TGTGCCAGCAGGAATCAGGGAAGCAGTGAAAAACTGTTTTTT. Amino acid sequence: CASRNQGSSEKLFF.

This sequence joins TRBV19 and TRBJ2-7; D gene ambiguous. The CDR3 consists of 13 residues. CDR1 is LNHDA and CDR2 is SQIVND in the germline V gene (reference sequence). With 0 bases removed from V and 3 bases from J, the gap between germline ends came to 6 bases. The CDR3 DNA reads as TGTGCCAGTAGTATAGAGGTCTTCTACGAGCAGTACTTC. As protein: CASSIEVFYEQYF. Supplemented by reference TRBV19 and TRBJ2-7, the full variable domain reads DGGITQSPKYLFRKEGQNVTLSCEQNLNHDAMYWYRQDPGQGLRLIYYSQIVNDFQKGDIAEGYSVSREKKESFPLTVTSAQKNPTAFYLCASSIEVFYEQYFGPGTRLTVT.

The genes are TRBV9 and TRBJ2-3; 9 positions agree with TRBD2. The junction had 9 bases not matched to a gene; V was cut back by 0 bases and J by 4 bases. This CDR3 is built from 17 residues. Germline V gene sequence: CDR1 SGDLS, CDR2 YYNGEE. CDR3 sequence (DNA): TGTGCCAGCAGCGTAGGATTAGCGGGAGTGCAGGCAGATACGCAGTATTTT. As protein: CASSVGLAGVQADTQYF.

The chain combines TRBV14 with TRBJ2-5; unclear D gene. Germline values: CDR1 SGHDN, CDR2 FVKESK. The CDR3 is 13 amino acids. The V end lost 4 bases, the J end lost 5 bases, and 11 bases lay between the germline ends. The DNA for the CDR3 is TGTGCCAGCAGCCGGAGTCGTCGGGAGACCCAGTACTTC. Translation: CASSRSRRETQYF.

The chain joins TRBV12-3 or TRBV12-4 to TRBJ2-5, with D unclear. This CDR3 is built from 13 residues. V gave up 3 bases and J gave up 3 bases, with 8 bases separating them. The chain's CDR3 is CASSFRTEETQYF. In DNA form, the CDR3 reads TGTGCCAGCAGTTTTAGGACGGAAGAGACCCAGTACTTC.

This clonotype was seen a handful of times. The rearrangement uses TRBV12-3 or TRBV12-4 and TRBJ1-2; D remains unclear. CDR3 length equals 13 residues. V was cut by 3 bases and J by 8 bases, with 13 bases left in between. The CDR3 here is CASSLEGRGGYTF. The CDR3 DNA reads TGTGCCAGCAGTTTGGAAGGTCGAGGCGGCTACACCTTC.

This clonotype has only one observation. One base away lies a much larger clone, so this may be a sequencing read error. The chain carries TRBV12-3 or TRBV12-4 and TRBJ1-2; D is perhaps TRBD1 (5 bases). This CDR3 has 13 amino acids. V dropped 1 base and J dropped 4 bases, with 7 bases sitting between them. CDR3 protein: CASSLGDFYGYTF. For the CDR3, the DNA is TGTGCCAGCAGTTTAGGGGACTTCTATGGCTACACCTTC.

The rearrangement uses TRBV5-6 and TRBJ2-4, with D perhaps assigned TRBD1 or TRBD2 (6 bases each). This CDR3 comprises 13 residues. Germline CDR1 reads SGHDT; CDR2 reads YYEEEE. The V and J ends lost 4 bases and 5 bases respectively, with 10 bases between them. This CDR3 reads CASSQRGENIQYF. The CDR3 nucleotides are TGTGCCAGCAGCCAAAGGGGGGAAAACATTCAGTACTTC.

The CDR3 reads CASSQNPTGGWETQYF. The CDR3 region has the DNA TGCGCCAGCAGCCAGAATCCCACGGGGGGATGGGAGACCCAGTACTTC. The chain uses TRBV4-3 and TRBJ2-5; 7 positions match TRBD2. With 3 bases clipped from V and 5 bases from J, the junction kept 12 bases outside the gene matches. The CDR3 sequence is 16 residues long. The germline gives CDR1 LGHNA, CDR2 YSLEER.

Only a few counts were recorded for this clonotype. The V call is TRBV6-5, the J call TRBJ2-2; D is unresolved. This CDR3 is built from 15 residues. The germline CDR1 and CDR2 sequences are MNHEY and SVGAGI. V lost 2 bases and J 1 base, leaving 8 bases between the germline ends. Here the CDR3 DNA reads TGTGCCAGCAGTTACGGTCTTATGAACACCGGGGAGCTGTTTTTT. This gives the protein CASSYGLMNTGELFF.

In this sample, this clonotype turned up a few times. The V and J genes are TRBV29-1 and TRBJ2-2; maybe TRBD1 (5 bases). The CDR3 contains 13 residues. Germline CDR1 SQVTM, CDR2 ANQGSEA. V lost 4 bases and J lost 6, with 12 bases in between. CDR3 sequence reads: CSVVPQGSGELFF. The DNA for the CDR3 is TGCAGCGTTGTTCCCCAGGGTTCCGGGGAGCTGTTTTTT.

This chain uses TRBV7-2 with TRBJ1-1, with TRBD1 matching 9 bases. Per the germline V gene, CDR1 is SGHTA and CDR2 is FQGNSA. V shed 5 bases, J shed 5 bases, and the junction held 6 bases outside the gene matches. This CDR3 is built from 14 residues. In nucleotides, the CDR3 is TGTGCCAGCAGCACCCGGACAGGGGTTACTGAAGCTTTCTTT. Translating gives CASSTRTGVTEAFF.

This chain joins TRBV4-2 and TRBJ2-7; 12 positions agree with TRBD2. Germline V CDR1 and CDR2: LGHNA, YNFKEQ. The length of the CDR3 is 15 residues. The ends lost 4 bases at V and 6 bases at J; junction bases unmatched: 7. As DNA, the CDR3 is TGTGCCAGCAGCCCCCTAGCGGGAGGGCTCCCCGAGCAGTACTTC. This translates into CASSPLAGGLPEQYF.

This clonotype was recorded a few times. DNA for the CDR3: TGTGCCAGCAGTTTACTAGCGGGAGTATCCGGGGAGCTGTTTTTT. It codes for CASSLLAGVSGELFF. The chain joins TRBV12-3 or TRBV12-4 to TRBJ2-2; TRBD2 agrees at 10 bases. The trim removed 2 bases at V and 6 bases at J, leaving 3 bases unmatched. This CDR3 is 15 amino acids long.

This clonotype showed up just a few times. The chain employs TRBV5-1 and TRBJ2-6, with 9 bases aligning to TRBD1. The CDR3 spans 18 residues. V gave up 1 base and J gave up 0 bases; unmatched junction bases: 5. Germline CDR1 and CDR2: SGHRS and YFSETQ. CDR3 residues: CASSLTTGGLSGANVLTF. The CDR3 region has the DNA TGCGCCAGCAGCTTGACGACAGGGGGTCTCTCTGGGGCCAACGTCCTGACTTTC.

The chain uses TRBV10-3 and TRBJ1-5, with 8 bases lining up with TRBD1. The CDR3 is 14 residues long. The J segment lost 5 bases and the V segment lost 5 bases, leaving 5 bases of the junction unmatched. Germline CDR1 ENHRY, CDR2 SYGVKD. The CDR3 DNA is TGTGCCATCAGTAAGACAGGGGAATATCAGCCCCAGCATTTT. It encodes CAISKTGEYQPQHF.

This clonotype was seen a handful of times. The chain recombines TRBV20-1 with TRBJ1-6; D ambiguous. CDR1 DFQATT and CDR2 SNEGSKA come from the germline V gene (reference sequence). This CDR3 is 14 amino acids long. V gave up 6 bases and J gave up 5 bases, with 14 bases separating them. The CDR3 region is CSAPVQANNSPLHF. In DNA, the CDR3 is TGCAGTGCCCCCGTCCAAGCCAATAATTCACCCCTCCACTTT.

This clonotype was counted between two and nine times. The rearrangement uses TRBV20-1 and TRBJ2-5; maybe TRBD2 (5 bases). V was shortened by 5 bases and J by 6 bases, with 19 bases between the two germline ends. The germline CDR1 and CDR2 sequences are DFQATT and SNEGSKA (reference sequence). This CDR3 region has 14 residues. The CDR3 sequence is CSASAQRWGKTQYF. CDR3 DNA: TGCAGTGCTTCGGCTCAGCGGTGGGGAAAGACCCAGTACTTC.

The rearrangement uses TRBV5-1 and TRBJ2-3, with D hard to call. Germline V CDR1 and CDR2: SGHRS, YFSETQ. The germline V and J ends were trimmed by 0 bases and 0 bases, with 11 bases remaining between them. The CDR3 totals 16 residues. CDR3 sequence reads: CASSLGQIMSTDTQYF. The CDR3 coding sequence is TGCGCCAGCAGCTTGGGACAAATAATGAGCACAGATACGCAGTATTTT.